This T cell receptor (beta chain) was identified in a study of cytomegalovirus exposure and HLA in healthy donors. Study results and caveats: The study reported that TCR beta sequences accurately predicted HLA-A and HLA-B alleles in most subjects. Associated with cytomegalovirus, according to the listing, were 150 to 200 TCR beta chains. The records held CMV serostatus as the only immune exposure information.

Primers: 60 Vbeta forward and 13 Jbeta reverse. Using immunoSEQ multiplex PCR, the repertoire was profiled, and TCRdb retains in-frame clones only, with some absent. Among 100,000 to 150,000 clones listed, less than 85% were seen once. The V and J ends lost 3 bases and 3 bases, in that order; junction bases with no gene match: 4. Per germline, CDR1 SGHRS and CDR2 YFSETQ. This CDR3 is 16 amino acids long. Of note for this clone: What it recognizes is unknown.

The TCR originated in a young man in good health and CMV-seropositive. Sequencing was carried out using PBMCs. V is TRBV5-1 and J is TRBJ2-5, with 14 bases matching TRBD2. The CDR3 DNA reads as TGCGCCAGCAGCTCGACTAGCGGGGGGGCAGAAGAGACCCAGTACTTC. Encoded protein: CASSSTSGGAEETQYF.